The sequence of this T cell receptor (beta chain) was determined in a study of blood T cell repertoires in COVID-19. Generated by immunoSEQ multiplex PCR, the TCRdb table keeps only in-frame clones and is missing some. The profile shows about 320,000 clones, 85% of them singletons. Germline V gives CDR1 KGHDR, CDR2 SFDVKD. The V end was cut by 2 bases, the J end by 9 bases, with 19 bases between. The CDR3 spans 16 residues. The sequence was collected from a human donor in a cohort sampled during active COVID-19. The sample comprised peripheral blood. This chain joins TRBV24-1 and TRBJ1-5; D not resolved. The CDR3 here is CATSDSRAGGKSPQHF. The CDR3 bases are TGTGCCACCAGTGATTCCCGGGCCGGAGGCAAATCGCCCCAGCATTTT.